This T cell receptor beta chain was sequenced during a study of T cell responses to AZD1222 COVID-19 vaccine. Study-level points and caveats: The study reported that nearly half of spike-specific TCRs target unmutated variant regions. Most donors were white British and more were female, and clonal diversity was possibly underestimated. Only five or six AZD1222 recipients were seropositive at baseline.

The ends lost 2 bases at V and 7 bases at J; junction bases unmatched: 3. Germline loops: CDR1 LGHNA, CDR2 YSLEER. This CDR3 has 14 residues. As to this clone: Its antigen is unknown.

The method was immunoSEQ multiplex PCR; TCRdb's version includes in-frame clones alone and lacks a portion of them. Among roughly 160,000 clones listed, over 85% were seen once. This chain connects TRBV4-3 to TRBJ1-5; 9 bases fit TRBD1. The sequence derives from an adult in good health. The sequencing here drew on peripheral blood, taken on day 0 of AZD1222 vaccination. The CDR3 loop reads CASSQRTGDQPQHF. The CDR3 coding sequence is TGCGCCAGCAGCCAAAGGACAGGGGACCAGCCCCAGCATTTT.